The 19 T cell receptor beta chains presented below share a single source sample, sequenced in a study of blood T cells in healthy people across ages. A second PCR of about 7 to 12 cycles used a sample-barcoded 5' primer and a J-beta primer mix. MiXCR, run by TCRdb on the 5' RACE reads, gives a single entry per CDR3 protein. This table has approximately 900,000 distinct CDR3 sequences, under 50% appearing once. The specimen was blood. These receptors originate from a man aged 25 to 40 in good health.

The V and J genes are TRBV20-1 and TRBJ2-4; D gene ambiguous. The end of the DNA is better explained by TRBJ2-7, so the J call may be wrong. The CDR3 extends over 12 amino acids. The V gene's germline CDR1 is DFQATT and CDR2 SNEGSKA (reference sequence). DNA of the CDR3: TGCAGTGCTAGAGATTGGGACTACGAGCAGTACTTC. Amino acid sequence: CSARDWDYEQYF.

This sequence joins TRBV25-1 and TRBJ2-7; D perhaps matches TRBD1 (6 bases). Trimming cost V 5 bases and J 3 bases, with 11 bases left between them. The CDR3 sequence is 13 residues long. Germline CDR1 reads MGHDK; CDR2 reads SYGVNS. The CDR3 nucleotides read TGTGCCAGCAGTCTACAGGGTCACTACGAGCAGTACTTC. Its translation is CASSLQGHYEQYF.

This clonotype was seen a handful of times. V is TRBV6-1 and J is TRBJ2-1; 14 bases line up with TRBD2. V lost 6 bases to trimming and J lost 3 bases; unmatched junction nucleotides: 4. The length of the CDR3 is 16 residues. Germline V gene sequence: CDR1 MNHNS, CDR2 SASEGT. The CDR3 sequence: CASRRGLAGGYNEQFF. Written as DNA, the CDR3 is TGTGCCAGCAGACGAGGACTAGCGGGGGGCTACAATGAGCAGTTCTTC.

V and J are TRBV5-1 and TRBJ1-1; D is unclear. Germline lookup yields CDR1 SGHRS and CDR2 YFSETQ. Trimming took 6 bases from V and 5 from J, leaving 14 bases between them. CDR3 length equals 13 residues. This chain's CDR3 is CASISNLGTEAFF. The CDR3 DNA reads TGCGCCAGCATCTCCAATCTGGGAACTGAAGCTTTCTTT. The complete variable domain, with remaining parts taken from reference TRBV5-1 and TRBJ1-1, reads KAGVTQTPRYLIKTRGQQVTLSCSPISGHRSVSWYQQTPGQGLQFLFEYFSETQRNKGNFPGRFSGRQFSNSRSEMNVSTLELGDSALYLCASISNLGTEAFFGQGTRLTVV.

The chain couples TRBV7-2 to TRBJ1-5; the D is unclear. The CDR3 covers 13 residues. V lost 2 bases and J 8 bases, leaving 10 bases between the germline ends. Looked up from germline, CDR1 is SGHTA and CDR2 is FQGNSA. The CDR3 spells CASSLHYREPQHF. CDR3 in DNA: TGTGCCAGCAGCTTACATTATCGGGAGCCCCAGCATTTT.

This clonotype was recorded a few times. The CDR3 sequence: CASSPVPERSFYGYTF. In DNA form, the CDR3 reads TGTGCCAGCAGCCCTGTCCCAGAGCGTTCTTTCTATGGCTACACCTTC. The V gene is TRBV3-1, the J gene TRBJ1-2; D call uncertain. V shed 4 bases and J shed 4 bases, with 19 bases lying between them. This CDR3 is built from 16 residues. Germline V gene data show CDR1 as LGHDT and CDR2 as YNNKEL (reference sequence).

This chain uses TRBV20-1 with TRBJ2-1, with D unclear. The ends were cut back, 4 bases at V and 6 bases at J, with 13 bases in the middle. The CDR3 spans 13 residues. Germline V gene data show CDR1 as DFQATT and CDR2 as SNEGSKA (reference sequence). The chain's CDR3 is CSATEPPGNEQFF. CDR3 DNA sequence: TGCAGTGCTACCGAGCCTCCAGGCAATGAGCAGTTCTTC.

This clonotype appeared a few times. The rearrangement uses TRBV20-1 and TRBJ1-5; the D is unclear. Germline values: CDR1 DFQATT, CDR2 SNEGSKA (reference sequence). The CDR3 totals 13 residues. Trimming removed 3 bases from V and 4 bases from J, with 10 bases in between. The CDR3 here is CSASDRRNQPQHF. In nucleotides, the CDR3 is TGCAGTGCTAGTGATAGGCGTAATCAGCCCCAGCATTTT.

This clonotype was detected many times. This sequence joins TRBV6-5 and TRBJ2-7; D is possibly TRBD1 (5 bases). CDR1 MNHEY and CDR2 SVGAGI come from the germline V gene. This CDR3 is built from 14 residues. Trimming left V 0 bases short and J 2 bases short, with 8 bases between. The CDR3 protein is CASSYSRGPYEQYF. The CDR3 DNA reads as TGTGCCAGCAGTTACTCTAGGGGCCCCTACGAGCAGTACTTC.

This clonotype was detected only once. The chain is built from TRBV12-3 or TRBV12-4 and TRBJ2-3; D may match TRBD1 or TRBD2 (5 bases each). V was trimmed by 0 bases and J by 2 bases, leaving 15 bases between them. The CDR3 runs to 17 residues. CDR3 region: CASSLANRGFNTDTQYF. The CDR3 DNA follows: TGTGCCAGCAGTTTAGCGAACCGGGGCTTCAACACAGATACGCAGTATTTT.

V is TRBV2 and J is TRBJ2-5; D is possibly TRBD1 (5 bases). The length of the CDR3 is 15 residues. Germline loops: CDR1 SNHLY, CDR2 FYNNEI. The V and J ends lost 0 bases and 11 bases respectively, with 19 bases between them. The CDR3 DNA sequence: TGTGCCAGCAGTGAAGCTGGTAAAGGGGCGACTGAGCAGTACTTC. Translating it yields CASSEAGKGATEQYF.

The chain employs TRBV10-3 and TRBJ1-6; D gene ambiguous. V was pared by 6 bases and J by 8 bases, with 11 bases between. This CDR3 is 13 amino acids long. Germline V CDR1 and CDR2: ENHRY, SYGVKD. The CDR3 is CAIREGGDSPLHF. The CDR3 bases are TGTGCCATCAGAGAGGGTGGTGATTCACCCCTCCACTTT.

This rearrangement joins TRBV6-5 to TRBJ1-1, with D perhaps matching TRBD1 (5 bases). Germline V lookup: CDR1 MNHEY, CDR2 SVGAGI. CDR3 length: 16 residues. V lost 0 bases and J 1 base, leaving 12 bases between the germline ends. For the CDR3, the DNA is TGTGCCAGCAGTTACTCGACAGTGACGGCGAACACTGAAGCTTTCTTT. Amino acids: CASSYSTVTANTEAFF.

This rearrangement joins TRBV5-5 to TRBJ1-5; weak D call: TRBD1 (6 bases). V was clipped by 4 bases and J by 6 bases, with 14 bases between them. CDR3 size: 14 residues. Germline V gene lookup returns CDR1 SGHKS and CDR2 YYEKEE (reference sequence). The CDR3 here is CASSLDRSGQPQHF. The CDR3, as DNA: TGTGCCAGCAGCCTCGACAGGAGTGGTCAGCCCCAGCATTTT.

This chain uses TRBV10-2 with TRBJ1-2; D may be TRBD1 (6 bases). The CDR3 runs 13 residues. The V end was cut by 3 bases, the J end by 3 bases, with 8 bases between. The germline V gene has CDR1 WSHSY and CDR2 SAAADI. Written as DNA, the CDR3 is TGCGCCAGCAGTGAACGGGGGCACTATGGCTACACCTTC. Protein product: CASSERGHYGYTF.

The J gene is TRBJ2-3, the V gene TRBV20-1; 9 bases map to TRBD2. Unmatched junction bases numbered 4, after V lost 1 base and J lost 2 bases. This CDR3 region has 15 residues. Germline CDR1 DFQATT, CDR2 SNEGSKA (reference sequence). CDR3 in DNA: TGCAGTGCTAGAGGCGGGACTAGCCCCACAGATACGCAGTATTTT. The encoded protein is CSARGGTSPTDTQYF.

Only a few counts were recorded for this clonotype. The rearrangement joins TRBV5-1 to TRBJ1-2; D is possibly TRBD1 (5 bases). Trimming shortened V by 7 bases and J by 2 bases, and 12 bases separated the two germline ends. Germline CDR1 and CDR2: SGHRS and YFSETQ. The CDR3 loop spans 13 amino acids. The DNA of the CDR3 is TGCGCCAGCGGCCTACGGGGGAACTATGGCTACACCTTC. It specifies CASGLRGNYGYTF.

This chain connects TRBV6-6 to TRBJ2-1, with a tentative D call TRBD2 (5 bases). Germline V gene lookup returns CDR1 MNHNY and CDR2 SVGAGI (reference sequence). V was trimmed by 2 bases and J by 0 bases, leaving 14 bases between them. This CDR3 comprises 17 residues. CDR3 in amino acids: CASSYERPDLSYNEQFF. In nucleotides, the CDR3 is TGTGCCAGCAGTTACGAGCGGCCGGACCTCTCCTACAATGAGCAGTTCTTC.

This clonotype has a single count. The V gene is TRBV5-5, the J gene TRBJ1-6, with D hard to call. Germline CDR1 SGHKS, CDR2 YYEKEE (reference sequence). Trimming removed 4 bases at V and 8 bases at J, with 7 bases between. This CDR3 contains 12 residues. The DNA of the CDR3 is TGTGCCAGCAGCCGGAACGATTCACCCCTCCACTTT. As protein: CASSRNDSPLHF.